This T cell receptor beta chain was documented in a study of blood T cell repertoires in COVID-19. This clone has a single count. Trimming at V came to 0 bases and at J to 8 bases, leaving 7 bases not matched to a gene. Germline loops: CDR1 KGHSH, CDR2 LQKENI. CDR3 length: 15 amino acids. Assay: immunoSEQ multiplex PCR; the TCRdb copy retains only in-frame clones and omits some. The sample contains 95,000 to 150,000 clones, approximately 85% of which appear only once. Source material: peripheral blood. The V call is TRBV18, the J call TRBJ1-1, with 9 nucleotides matching TRBD1. This receptor was taken from a woman aged 80 or over with COVID-19, enrolled during active disease. CDR3 amino acids: CASSPPGGQGQEAFF. CDR3 in DNA: TGTGCCAGCTCACCACCGGGGGGACAGGGACAGGAAGCTTTCTTT.